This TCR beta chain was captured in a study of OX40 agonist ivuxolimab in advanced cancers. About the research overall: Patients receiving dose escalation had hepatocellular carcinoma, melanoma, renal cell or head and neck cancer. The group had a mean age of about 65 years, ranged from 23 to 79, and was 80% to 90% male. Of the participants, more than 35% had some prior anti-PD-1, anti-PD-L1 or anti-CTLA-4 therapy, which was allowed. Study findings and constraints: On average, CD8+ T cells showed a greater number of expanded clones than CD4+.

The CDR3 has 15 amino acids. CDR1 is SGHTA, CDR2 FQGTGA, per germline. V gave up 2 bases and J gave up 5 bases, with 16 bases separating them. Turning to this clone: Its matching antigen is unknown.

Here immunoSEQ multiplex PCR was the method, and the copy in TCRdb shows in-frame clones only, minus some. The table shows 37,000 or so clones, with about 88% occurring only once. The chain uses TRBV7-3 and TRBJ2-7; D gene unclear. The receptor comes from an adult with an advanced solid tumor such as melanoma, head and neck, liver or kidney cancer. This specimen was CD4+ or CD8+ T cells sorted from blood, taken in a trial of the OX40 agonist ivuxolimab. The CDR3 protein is CASSLQGNRRDEQYF. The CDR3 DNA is TGTGCCAGCAGCTTACAAGGGAACAGAAGAGACGAGCAGTACTTC.